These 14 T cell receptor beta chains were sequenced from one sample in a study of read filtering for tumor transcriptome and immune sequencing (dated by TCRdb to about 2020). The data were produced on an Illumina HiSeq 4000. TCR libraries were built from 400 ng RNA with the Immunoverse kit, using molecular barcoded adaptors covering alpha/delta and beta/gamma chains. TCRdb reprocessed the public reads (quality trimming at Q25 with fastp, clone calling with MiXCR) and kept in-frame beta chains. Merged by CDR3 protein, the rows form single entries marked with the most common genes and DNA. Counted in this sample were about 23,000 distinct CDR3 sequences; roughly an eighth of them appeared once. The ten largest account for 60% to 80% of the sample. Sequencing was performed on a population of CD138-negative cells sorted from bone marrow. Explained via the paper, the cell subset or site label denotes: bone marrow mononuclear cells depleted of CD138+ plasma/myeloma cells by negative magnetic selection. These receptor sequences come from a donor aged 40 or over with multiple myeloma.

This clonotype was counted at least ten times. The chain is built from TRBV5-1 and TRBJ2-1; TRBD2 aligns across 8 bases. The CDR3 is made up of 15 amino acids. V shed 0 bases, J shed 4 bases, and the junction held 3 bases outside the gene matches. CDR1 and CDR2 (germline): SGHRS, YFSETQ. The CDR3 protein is CASSLELAGYNEQFF. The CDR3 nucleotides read TGCGCCAGCAGCTTGGAGCTAGCGGGTTACAATGAGCAGTTCTTC.

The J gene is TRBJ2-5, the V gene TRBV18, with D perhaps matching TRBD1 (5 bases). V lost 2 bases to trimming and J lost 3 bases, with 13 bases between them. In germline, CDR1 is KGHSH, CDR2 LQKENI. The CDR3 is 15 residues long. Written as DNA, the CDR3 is TGTGCCAGCTCACCAGGCGGAGTCAGGGAAGAGACCCAGTACTTC. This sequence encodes CASSPGGVREETQYF.

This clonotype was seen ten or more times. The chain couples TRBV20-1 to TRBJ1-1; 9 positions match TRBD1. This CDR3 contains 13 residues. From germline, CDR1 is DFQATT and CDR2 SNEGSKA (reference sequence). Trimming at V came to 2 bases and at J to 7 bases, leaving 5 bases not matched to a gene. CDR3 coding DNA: TGCAGTGCTAGATCGGACAGGGGACATGAAGCTTTCTTT. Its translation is CSARSDRGHEAFF.

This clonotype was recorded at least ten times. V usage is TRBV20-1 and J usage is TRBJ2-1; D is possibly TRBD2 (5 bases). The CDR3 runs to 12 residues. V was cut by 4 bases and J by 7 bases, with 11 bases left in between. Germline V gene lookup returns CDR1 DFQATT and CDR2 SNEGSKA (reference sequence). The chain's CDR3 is CSATLARNEQFF. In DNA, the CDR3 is TGCAGTGCTACGCTAGCACGAAATGAGCAGTTCTTC.

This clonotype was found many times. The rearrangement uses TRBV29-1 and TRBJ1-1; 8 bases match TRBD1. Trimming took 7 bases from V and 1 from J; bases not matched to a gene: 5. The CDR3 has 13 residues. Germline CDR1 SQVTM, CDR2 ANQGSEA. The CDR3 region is CSASGQGNTEAFF. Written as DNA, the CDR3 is TGCAGCGCCTCAGGACAGGGGAACACTGAAGCTTTCTTT.

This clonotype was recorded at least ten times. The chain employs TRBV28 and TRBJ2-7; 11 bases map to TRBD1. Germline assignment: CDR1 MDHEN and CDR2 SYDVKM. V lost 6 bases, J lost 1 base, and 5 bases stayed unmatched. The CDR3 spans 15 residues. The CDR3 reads CASRDRGPSSYEQYF. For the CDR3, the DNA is TGTGCCAGCAGGGACAGGGGGCCTTCTTCCTACGAGCAGTACTTC.

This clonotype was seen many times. CDR3 coding DNA: TGCAGCGTTGCCGGGGGCCAAGAGACCCAGTACTTC. Its protein is CSVAGGQETQYF. The rearrangement links TRBV29-1 to TRBJ2-5; D might be TRBD2 (6 bases). The CDR3 contains 12 residues. Germline V gene data show CDR1 as SQVTM and CDR2 as ANQGSEA. V was clipped by 4 bases and J by 1 base, with 7 bases between them.

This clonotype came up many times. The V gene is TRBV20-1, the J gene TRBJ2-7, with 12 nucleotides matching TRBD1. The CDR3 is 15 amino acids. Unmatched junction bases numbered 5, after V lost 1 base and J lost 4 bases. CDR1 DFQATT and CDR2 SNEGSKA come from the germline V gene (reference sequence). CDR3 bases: TGCAGTGCTAGAGGGATGGGACAGGGGGCATACGAGCAGTACTTC. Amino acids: CSARGMGQGAYEQYF.

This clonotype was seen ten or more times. The CDR3 here is CATRGDSIGGELFF. CDR3 in DNA: TGTGCCACCCGGGGGGACAGCATTGGCGGGGAGCTGTTTTTT. The chain links TRBV6-2 or TRBV6-3 to TRBJ2-2; D possibly uses TRBD1 or TRBD2 (7 bases each). The length of the CDR3 is 14 residues. Trimming cost V 10 bases and J 7 bases, with 19 bases left between them. Germline CDR1 and CDR2: MNHEY and SVGEGT.

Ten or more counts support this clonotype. CDR3 sequence: CASSTGGGRPLRSTDTQYF. CDR3 nucleotides: TGTGCCAGCAGCACAGGTGGCGGGAGGCCTCTCCGGAGCACAGATACGCAGTATTTT. The gene calls are TRBV7-9 and TRBJ2-3, with 8 bases lining up with TRBD2. Germline V gene data show CDR1 as SEHNR and CDR2 as FQNEAQ (reference sequence). V dropped 5 bases and J dropped 0; count of bases not matched to a gene: 16. The CDR3 is 19 residues long.

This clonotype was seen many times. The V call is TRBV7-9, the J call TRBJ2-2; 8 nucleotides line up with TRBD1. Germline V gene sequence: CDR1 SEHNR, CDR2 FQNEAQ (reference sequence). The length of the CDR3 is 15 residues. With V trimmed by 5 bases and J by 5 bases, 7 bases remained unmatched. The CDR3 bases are TGTGCCAGCAGCGTCAGGGGGCGCGGAACCGGGGAGCTGTTTTTT. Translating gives CASSVRGRGTGELFF.

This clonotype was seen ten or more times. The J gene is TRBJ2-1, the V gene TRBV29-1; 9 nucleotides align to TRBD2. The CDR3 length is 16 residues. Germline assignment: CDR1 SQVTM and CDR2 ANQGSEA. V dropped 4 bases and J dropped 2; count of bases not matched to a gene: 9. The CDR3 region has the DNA TGCAGCGTTGTCGGTGCGGGAGGGGGGGCCTACAATGAGCAGTTCTTC. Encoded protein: CSVVGAGGGAYNEQFF.

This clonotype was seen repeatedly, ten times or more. CDR3 in DNA: TGTGCCAGCAGCCACTCCTACGAGCAGTACTTC. As protein: CASSHSYEQYF. This rearrangement joins TRBV3-1 to TRBJ2-7; no reliable D call. V lost 3 bases and J lost 0, with 0 bases in between. Germline-derived CDR1 and CDR2 are LGHDT and YNNKEL (reference sequence). CDR3 length equals 11 residues.

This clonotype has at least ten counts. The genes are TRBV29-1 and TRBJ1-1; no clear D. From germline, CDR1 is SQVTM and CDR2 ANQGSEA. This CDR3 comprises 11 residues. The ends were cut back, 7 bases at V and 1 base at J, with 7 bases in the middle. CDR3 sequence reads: CSAAQNTEAFF. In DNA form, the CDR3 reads TGCAGCGCCGCTCAGAACACTGAAGCTTTCTTT.